The 21 T cell receptor beta chains in this list originate from one sample, sequenced in a study of cytotoxic CD8 clonotypes in ibrutinib-treated CLL. Clones were read by immunoSEQ multiplex PCR, and TCRdb kept only the in-frame ones, dropping some. The sample records about 80,000 clones, 79% being singletons. Sample: PBMCs, taken after 12 months of ibrutinib treatment. Every receptor here comes from a human donor with chronic lymphocytic leukemia.

CDR3 DNA: TGTGCCAGCAGCCCCAGGGAGGGGGCGCGGGAGACCCAGTACTTC. It codes for CASSPREGARETQYF. This chain uses TRBV7-8 with TRBJ2-5, with D perhaps assigned TRBD1 or TRBD2 (7 bases each). This CDR3 is 15 amino acids long. Per germline, CDR1 SGHVS and CDR2 FQNEAQ. The V end was cut by 5 bases, the J end by 5 bases, with 18 bases between.

This clone appeared once. The chain employs TRBV5-1 and TRBJ2-3; D is uncertain. Trimming took 5 bases from V and 2 from J, leaving 9 bases between them. CDR1 is SGHRS, CDR2 YFSETQ, per germline. The CDR3 has 13 amino acids. CDR3 loop: CASRLDTTDTQYF. CDR3 nucleotide sequence: TGCGCCAGCAGACTCGACACCACAGATACGCAGTATTTT.

V and J are TRBV19 and TRBJ2-1; TRBD2 agrees at 9 bases. Trimming at V came to 5 bases and at J to 2 bases, leaving 7 bases not matched to a gene. The CDR3 runs 16 residues. Germline V CDR1 and CDR2: LNHDA, SQIVND (reference sequence). CDR3: CASSPIAGAPYNEQFF. The CDR3 DNA reads as TGTGCCAGTAGTCCCATAGCGGGAGCCCCCTACAATGAGCAGTTCTTC.

The chain joins TRBV28 to TRBJ2-2; no firm D call. CDR3 length: 10 residues. CDR1 is MDHEN, CDR2 SYDVKM, per germline. The V gene lost 8 bases and the J gene lost 13 bases, with 11 bases spanning the gap. CDR3 loop: CASGESALFF. The CDR3 nucleotides are TGTGCCAGCGGTGAAAGTGCGCTGTTTTTT.

The gene calls are TRBV30 and TRBJ2-1; TRBD1 aligns across 7 bases. V shed 4 bases, J shed 3 bases, and the junction held 6 bases outside the gene matches. Germline V lookup: CDR1 GTSNPN, CDR2 SVGIG (reference sequence). The CDR3 totals 14 residues. The CDR3 DNA follows: TGTGCCTGGAAAGGGGGCGCGGACTACAATGAGCAGTTCTTC. It codes for CAWKGGADYNEQFF.

The chain links TRBV20-1 to TRBJ2-7; D uncertain. The CDR3 spans 10 residues. V was cut by 1 base and J by 6 bases, with 4 bases left in between. Germline assignment: CDR1 DFQATT and CDR2 SNEGSKA (reference sequence). The CDR3 loop reads CSARVGEQYF. CDR3 in DNA: TGCAGTGCTAGAGTTGGCGAGCAGTACTTC.

This clone was seen just once. This rearrangement joins TRBV28 to TRBJ2-1, with 10 bases fitting TRBD2. CDR3 length: 15 amino acids. Trimming removed 3 bases from V and 6 bases from J; junction bases left unmatched: 5. Germline lookup yields CDR1 MDHEN and CDR2 SYDVKM. CDR3 residues: CASSFASGRVNEQFF. The CDR3 DNA follows: TGTGCCAGCAGTTTCGCTAGCGGGAGAGTCAATGAGCAGTTCTTC.

The CDR3 region is CASSQDESGPYGYTF. DNA for the CDR3: TGTGCCAGCAGCCAAGATGAGTCGGGGCCCTATGGCTACACCTTC. The chain employs TRBV4-2 and TRBJ1-2; the D gene is possibly TRBD1 (5 bases). The germline V and J ends were trimmed by 0 bases and 4 bases, with 12 bases remaining between them. Germline values: CDR1 LGHNA, CDR2 YNFKEQ. The CDR3 contains 15 residues.

This chain connects TRBV5-1 to TRBJ2-3; 8 positions match TRBD1. Germline CDR1 SGHRS, CDR2 YFSETQ. This CDR3 contains 14 residues. V was clipped by 4 bases and J by 4 bases; unmatched bases: 5. CDR3 region: CASSPPTGADTQYF. The CDR3 DNA reads as TGCGCCAGCAGCCCCCCGACAGGGGCAGATACGCAGTATTTT.

This chain uses TRBV6-5 with TRBJ1-2, with 7 bases fitting TRBD1. This CDR3 region has 15 residues. J lost 2 bases, V lost 4 bases, and 7 bases had no gene match. From germline, CDR1 is MNHEY and CDR2 SVGAGI. For the CDR3, the DNA is TGTGCCAGCAGTTCCCCAGGGGGGTCGAACTATGGCTACACCTTC. Amino acids: CASSSPGGSNYGYTF.

V is TRBV27 and J is TRBJ2-1; the D call may be TRBD1 or TRBD2 (5 bases each). The CDR3 extends over 15 amino acids. Germline V gene lookup returns CDR1 MNHEY and CDR2 SMNVEV (reference sequence). V was pared by 6 bases and J by 2 bases, with 14 bases between. CDR3 nucleotide sequence: TGTGCCAGCAGAACCGGGACGACCCCCTACAATGAGCAGTTCTTC. Protein sequence: CASRTGTTPYNEQFF.

The chain employs TRBV18 and TRBJ2-1; 7 bases map to TRBD1. The germline gives CDR1 KGHSH, CDR2 LQKENI. V dropped 3 bases and J dropped 0; count of bases not matched to a gene: 5. The CDR3 loop spans 16 amino acids. The CDR3 bases are TGTGCCAGCTCACCTCCAGGGGGTAGCTCCTACAATGAGCAGTTCTTC. It translates to CASSPPGGSSYNEQFF.

The genes are TRBV5-1 and TRBJ1-3; D is undetermined. This CDR3 has 15 residues. The V and J ends lost 4 bases and 0 bases respectively, with 11 bases between them. CDR1 and CDR2 (germline): SGHRS, YFSETQ. Here the CDR3 reads CASSPDTSSGNTIYF. DNA for the CDR3: TGCGCCAGCAGCCCCGATACTAGCTCTGGAAACACCATATATTTT.

J is TRBJ2-6 and V is TRBV7-9; D is undetermined. This CDR3 is built from 14 residues. V was pared by 5 bases and J by 2 bases, with 7 bases between. From germline, CDR1 is SEHNR and CDR2 FQNEAQ (reference sequence). The CDR3 bases are TGTGCCAGCAGCCCCCGGGCTGGGGCCAACGTCCTGACTTTC. Translated: CASSPRAGANVLTF.

The rearrangement uses TRBV7-9 and TRBJ1-2; 7 bases are a match to TRBD1. Germline-derived CDR1 and CDR2 are SEHNR and FQNEAQ (reference sequence). J gave up 5 bases and V 5 bases, and 11 bases lay outside the gene matches. The CDR3 runs to 15 residues. For the CDR3, the DNA is TGTGCCAGCAGCCCCGTGGGCAGGGGGGATTATGGCTACACCTTC. It encodes CASSPVGRGDYGYTF.

The chain links TRBV7-9 to TRBJ1-5; D unclear. The CDR3 contains 15 residues. Germline V gives CDR1 SEHNR, CDR2 FQNEAQ (reference sequence). V dropped 3 bases and J dropped 2 bases, with 11 bases sitting between them. The CDR3 is CASSLGAWGNQPQHF. For the CDR3, the DNA is TGTGCCAGCAGCTTGGGTGCGTGGGGCAATCAGCCCCAGCATTTT.

The chain uses TRBV28 and TRBJ1-6; TRBD1 aligns across 7 bases. Losses at the gene ends were 6 bases for V and 7 bases for J; bases not matched to a gene: 9. Per germline, CDR1 MDHEN and CDR2 SYDVKM. The CDR3 runs 15 residues. For the CDR3, the DNA is TGTGCCAGCAGCTTAATCGACAGGGACAATTCACCCCTCCACTTT. Translated: CASSLIDRDNSPLHF.

This sequence joins TRBV9 and TRBJ2-3; 9 bases line up with TRBD2. Germline loops: CDR1 SGDLS, CDR2 YYNGEE. This CDR3 comprises 16 residues. V dropped 3 bases and J dropped 4; count of bases not matched to a gene: 9. The CDR3 nucleotides are TGTGCCAGCAGCGCCCGACTAGCGGTGGGGTCAGATACGCAGTATTTT. Protein sequence: CASSARLAVGSDTQYF.

This chain uses TRBV5-1 with TRBJ1-6; maybe TRBD1 (6 bases). This CDR3 spans 16 amino acids. CDR1 is SGHRS and CDR2 is YFSETQ in the germline V gene. The V and J ends lost 0 bases and 9 bases respectively, with 16 bases between them. As DNA, the CDR3 is TGCGCCAGCAGCTTGGCCGGGGGCGCGCATGGTTCACCCCTCCACTTT. Translated, it gives CASSLAGGAHGSPLHF.

The chain has TRBV10-3 and TRBJ2-2; D is perhaps TRBD1 (6 bases). V was cut by 10 bases and J by 4 bases, with 10 bases left in between. Germline assignment: CDR1 ENHRY and CDR2 SYGVKD. The CDR3 contains 12 residues. In DNA form, the CDR3 reads TGTGCCACCGGGACATTCACCGGGGAGCTGTTTTTT. It specifies CATGTFTGELFF.

DNA for the CDR3: TGTGCCAGCAGCCGGGGGGAGGGGTGGACTGAAGCTTTCTTT. Its protein product is CASSRGEGWTEAFF. The chain joins TRBV27 to TRBJ1-1; a weak D match, TRBD1 (5 bases). V dropped 6 bases and J dropped 5 bases, with 16 bases sitting between them. Germline assignment: CDR1 MNHEY and CDR2 SMNVEV (reference sequence). This CDR3 is built from 14 residues.